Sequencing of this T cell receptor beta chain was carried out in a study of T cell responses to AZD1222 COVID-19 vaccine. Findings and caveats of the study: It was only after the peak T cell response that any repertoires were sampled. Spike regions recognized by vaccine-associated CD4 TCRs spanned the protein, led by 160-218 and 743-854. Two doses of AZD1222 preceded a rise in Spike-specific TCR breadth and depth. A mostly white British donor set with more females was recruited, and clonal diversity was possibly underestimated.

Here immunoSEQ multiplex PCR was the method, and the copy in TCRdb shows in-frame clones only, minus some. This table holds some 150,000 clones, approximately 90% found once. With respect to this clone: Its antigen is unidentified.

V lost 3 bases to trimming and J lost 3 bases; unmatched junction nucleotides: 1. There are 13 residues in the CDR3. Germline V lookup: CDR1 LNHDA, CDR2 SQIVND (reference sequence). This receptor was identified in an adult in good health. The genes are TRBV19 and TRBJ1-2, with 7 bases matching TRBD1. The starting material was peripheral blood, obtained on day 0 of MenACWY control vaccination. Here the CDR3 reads CASSIGTDYGYTF. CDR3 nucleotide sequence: TGTGCCAGTAGTATTGGGACAGACTATGGCTACACCTTC.